This T cell receptor (beta chain) was observed in a study of cytomegalovirus exposure and HLA in healthy donors. Regarding the study as a whole: In an earlier analysis, about 87% or about 30%: the productive usage of most TCR beta V segments.

The CDR3 consists of 12 residues. Losses at the gene ends were 6 bases for V and 8 bases for J; bases not matched to a gene: 4. Germline values: CDR1 MDHEN, CDR2 SYDVKM. With regard to this clone: The antigen remains unidentified.

PCR was performed using 60 Vbeta and 13 Jbeta primers. The assay was immunoSEQ multiplex PCR, and TCRdb's table has in-frame clones only and misses some. The sample has roughly 93,000 clones; around 80% are singletons. This sequence was found in a man aged 30 to 39 in good health and CMV-seronegative. Sequences were obtained from PBMCs. The gene calls are TRBV28 and TRBJ2-1; TRBD2 aligns across 7 bases. CDR3 in amino acids: CASSGGLDEQFF. The DNA of the CDR3 is TGTGCCAGCAGCGGGGGGTTGGATGAGCAGTTCTTC.